These 5 T cell receptor beta chains originate from one sample sequenced in a study of identical twins. One entry per CDR3 protein results from TCRdb running MiXCR on the 5' RACE reads. The sample carries 200,000 to 300,000 distinct CDR3 sequences, more than 9% recorded once. The sample taken for sequencing was memory T cells sorted from blood. Receptor source: a man between 50 and 59 years old in good health.

This clonotype was counted between two and nine times. The chain carries TRBV4-1 and TRBJ2-1, with D tentatively TRBD2 (5 bases). The V end lost 0 bases, the J end lost 4 bases, and 25 bases lay between the germline ends. The length of the CDR3 is 20 residues. Per germline, CDR1 MGHRA and CDR2 YSYEKL. CDR3: CASSQESAREPSRVYNEQFF. CDR3 DNA: TGCGCCAGCAGCCAAGAGTCGGCTAGGGAGCCGAGTCGAGTATACAATGAGCAGTTCTTC.

This clonotype was counted between two and nine times. The chain links TRBV9 to TRBJ2-5, with a weak D call TRBD2 (6 bases). Germline V gene lookup returns CDR1 SGDLS and CDR2 YYNGEE. This CDR3 contains 15 residues. V dropped 0 bases and J dropped 3 bases, with 12 bases sitting between them. The CDR3: CASSVATGGEETQYF. CDR3 in DNA: TGTGCCAGCAGCGTAGCTACCGGAGGGGAAGAGACCCAGTACTTC.

This rearrangement joins TRBV18 to TRBJ1-3; a weak D match, TRBD1 (5 bases). The V gene's germline CDR1 is KGHSH and CDR2 LQKENI. The CDR3 covers 13 residues. Trimming took 6 bases from V and 6 from J, leaving 12 bases between them. The CDR3 sequence: CASSTGRENTIYF. CDR3 sequence (DNA): TGTGCCAGCTCCACGGGACGGGAAAACACCATATATTTT.

This clonotype was picked up a small number of times. This chain links TRBV29-1 with TRBJ1-2; the D gene is possibly TRBD1 (5 bases). CDR1 and CDR2 from the germline V gene are SQVTM and ANQGSEA. CDR3 size: 11 residues. The CDR3 DNA reads as TGCAGTGGGTGGGGCCAGGCTGGCTACACCTTC. Encoded protein: CSGWGQAGYTF. Filled out from reference TRBV29-1 and TRBJ1-2, the complete variable domain reads SAVISQKPSRDICQRGTSLTIQCQVDSQVTMMFWYRQQPGQSLTLIATANQGSEATYESGFVIDKFPISRPNLTFSTLTVSNMSPEDSSIYLCSGWGQAGYTFGSGTRLTVV.

The chain combines TRBV4-3 with TRBJ2-1; 9 nucleotides match TRBD2. Germline V gene sequence: CDR1 LGHNA, CDR2 YSLEER. The junction had 8 bases not matched to a gene; V was cut back by 0 bases and J by 2 bases. The CDR3 is 18 residues long. This chain's CDR3 is CASSQDWGERGAYNEQFF. In DNA, the CDR3 is TGCGCCAGCAGCCAAGATTGGGGAGAGCGGGGGGCCTACAATGAGCAGTTCTTC.